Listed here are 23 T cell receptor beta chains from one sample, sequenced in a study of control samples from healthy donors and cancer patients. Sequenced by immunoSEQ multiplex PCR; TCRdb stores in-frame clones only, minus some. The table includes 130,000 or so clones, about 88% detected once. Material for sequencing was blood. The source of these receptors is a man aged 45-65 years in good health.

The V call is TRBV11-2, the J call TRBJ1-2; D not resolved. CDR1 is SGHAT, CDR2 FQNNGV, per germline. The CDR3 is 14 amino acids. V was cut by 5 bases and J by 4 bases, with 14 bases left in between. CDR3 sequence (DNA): TGTGCCAGCAGCCCCCAGGAGACCCTCTATGGCTACACCTTC. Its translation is CASSPQETLYGYTF.

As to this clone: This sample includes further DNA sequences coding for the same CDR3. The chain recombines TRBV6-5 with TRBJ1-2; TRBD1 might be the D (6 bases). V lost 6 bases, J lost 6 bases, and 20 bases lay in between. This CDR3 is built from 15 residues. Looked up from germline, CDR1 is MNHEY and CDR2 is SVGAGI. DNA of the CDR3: TGTGCCAGCAGCAAGAAAGCGGGACAAGGTGATGGCTACACCTTC. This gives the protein CASSKKAGQGDGYTF.

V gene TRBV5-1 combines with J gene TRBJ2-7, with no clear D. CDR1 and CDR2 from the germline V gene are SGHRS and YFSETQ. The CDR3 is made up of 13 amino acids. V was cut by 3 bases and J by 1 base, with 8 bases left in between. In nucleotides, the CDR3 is TGCGCCAGCAGCTCGGACGGATCCTACGAGCAGTACTTC. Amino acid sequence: CASSSDGSYEQYF.

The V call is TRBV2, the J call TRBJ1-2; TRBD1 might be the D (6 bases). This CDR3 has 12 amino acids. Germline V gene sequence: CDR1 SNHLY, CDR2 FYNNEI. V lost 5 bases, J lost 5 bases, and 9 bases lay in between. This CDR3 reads CASSMDRYGYTF. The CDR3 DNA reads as TGTGCCAGCAGTATGGACAGATATGGCTACACCTTC.

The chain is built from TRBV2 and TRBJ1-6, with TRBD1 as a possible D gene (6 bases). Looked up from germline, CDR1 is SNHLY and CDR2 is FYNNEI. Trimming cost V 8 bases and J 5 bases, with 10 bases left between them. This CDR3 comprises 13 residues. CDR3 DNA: TGTGCCAGCCAGGGGATTAATAATTCACCCCTCCACTTT. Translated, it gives CASQGINNSPLHF.

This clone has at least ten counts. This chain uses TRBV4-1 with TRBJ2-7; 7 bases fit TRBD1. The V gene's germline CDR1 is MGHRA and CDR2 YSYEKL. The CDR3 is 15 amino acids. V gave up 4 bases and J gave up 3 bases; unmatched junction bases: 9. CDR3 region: CASSPVGSGGYEQYF. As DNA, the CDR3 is TGCGCCAGCAGCCCAGTCGGGTCAGGGGGCTACGAGCAGTACTTC.

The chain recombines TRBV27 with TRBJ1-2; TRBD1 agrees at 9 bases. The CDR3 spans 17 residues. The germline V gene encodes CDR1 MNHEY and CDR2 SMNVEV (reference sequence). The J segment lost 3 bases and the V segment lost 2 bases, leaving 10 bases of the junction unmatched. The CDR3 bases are TGTGCCAGCAGTTTAATTGGGACAGGGTCCCACTACTATGGCTACACCTTC. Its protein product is CASSLIGTGSHYYGYTF.

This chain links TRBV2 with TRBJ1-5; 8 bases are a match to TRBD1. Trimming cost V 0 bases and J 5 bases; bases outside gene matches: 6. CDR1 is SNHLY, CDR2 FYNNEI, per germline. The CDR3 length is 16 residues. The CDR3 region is CASSEATGQGHQPQHF. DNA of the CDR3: TGTGCCAGCAGTGAAGCCACTGGACAGGGACATCAGCCCCAGCATTTT.

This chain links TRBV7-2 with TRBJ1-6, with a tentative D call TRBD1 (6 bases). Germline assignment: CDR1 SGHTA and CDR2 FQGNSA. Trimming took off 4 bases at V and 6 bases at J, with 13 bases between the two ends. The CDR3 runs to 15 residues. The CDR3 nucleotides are TGTGCCAGCAGCTCCAGGGGTGGGAGTAATTCACCCCTCCACTTT. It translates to CASSSRGGSNSPLHF.

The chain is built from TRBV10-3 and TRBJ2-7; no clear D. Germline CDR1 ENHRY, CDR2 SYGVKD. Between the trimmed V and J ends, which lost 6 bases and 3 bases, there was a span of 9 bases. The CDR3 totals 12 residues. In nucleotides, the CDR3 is TGTGCCATCAGGACGAAGAACTACGAGCAGTACTTC. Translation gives CAIRTKNYEQYF.

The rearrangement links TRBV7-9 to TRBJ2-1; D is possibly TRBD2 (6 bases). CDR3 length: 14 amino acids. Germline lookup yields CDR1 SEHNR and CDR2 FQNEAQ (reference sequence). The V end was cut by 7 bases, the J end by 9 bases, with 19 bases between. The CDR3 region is CASTFSGPTGEQFF. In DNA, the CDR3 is TGTGCCAGCACCTTCAGCGGGCCCACTGGTGAGCAGTTCTTC. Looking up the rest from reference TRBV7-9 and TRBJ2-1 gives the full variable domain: DTGVSQNPRHKITKRGQNVTFRCDPISEHNRLYWYRQTLGQGPEFLTYFQNEAQLEKSRLLSDRFSAERPKGSFSTLEIQRTEQGDSAMYLCASTFSGPTGEQFFGPGTRLTVL.

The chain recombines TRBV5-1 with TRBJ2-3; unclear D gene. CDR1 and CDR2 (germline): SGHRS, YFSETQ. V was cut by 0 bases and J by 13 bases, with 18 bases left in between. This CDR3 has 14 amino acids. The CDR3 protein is CASSLARTAEEKYF. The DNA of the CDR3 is TGCGCCAGCAGCTTGGCTCGGACCGCCGAGGAAAAGTATTTT.

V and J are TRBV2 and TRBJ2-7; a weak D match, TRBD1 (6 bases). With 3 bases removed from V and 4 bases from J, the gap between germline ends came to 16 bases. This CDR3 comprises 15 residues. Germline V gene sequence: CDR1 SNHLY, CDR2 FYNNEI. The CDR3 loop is CASSDAEWGLYEQYF. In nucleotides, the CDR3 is TGTGCCAGCAGTGATGCTGAGTGGGGGCTTTACGAGCAGTACTTC.

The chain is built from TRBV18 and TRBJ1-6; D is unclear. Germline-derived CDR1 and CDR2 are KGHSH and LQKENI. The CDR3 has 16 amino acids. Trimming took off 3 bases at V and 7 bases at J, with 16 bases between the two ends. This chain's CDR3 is CASSPGGRGLNSPLHF. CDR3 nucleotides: TGTGCCAGCTCACCGGGCGGTAGAGGGTTGAATTCACCCCTCCACTTT.

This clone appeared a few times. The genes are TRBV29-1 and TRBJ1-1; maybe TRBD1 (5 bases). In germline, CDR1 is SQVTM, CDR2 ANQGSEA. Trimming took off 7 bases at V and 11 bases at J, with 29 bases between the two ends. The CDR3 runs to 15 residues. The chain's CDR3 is CSAPLGGSGTSVAFF. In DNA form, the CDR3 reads TGCAGCGCACCCCTCGGCGGCAGTGGGACTTCGGTTGCTTTCTTT.

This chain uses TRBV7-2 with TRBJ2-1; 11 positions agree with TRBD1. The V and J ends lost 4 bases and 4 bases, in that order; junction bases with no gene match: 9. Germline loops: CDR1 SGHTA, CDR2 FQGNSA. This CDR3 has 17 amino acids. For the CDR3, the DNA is TGTGCCAGCAGCTGGACGGGGACAGGGGGAATGTACAATGAGCAGTTCTTC. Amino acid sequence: CASSWTGTGGMYNEQFF.

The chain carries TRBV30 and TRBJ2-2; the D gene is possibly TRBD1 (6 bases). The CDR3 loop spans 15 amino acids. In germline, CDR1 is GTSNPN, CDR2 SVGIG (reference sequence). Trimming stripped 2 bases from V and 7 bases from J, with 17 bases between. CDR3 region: CAWSIPTGLGGELFF. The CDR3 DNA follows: TGTGCCTGGAGTATCCCGACAGGCCTGGGCGGGGAGCTGTTTTTT.

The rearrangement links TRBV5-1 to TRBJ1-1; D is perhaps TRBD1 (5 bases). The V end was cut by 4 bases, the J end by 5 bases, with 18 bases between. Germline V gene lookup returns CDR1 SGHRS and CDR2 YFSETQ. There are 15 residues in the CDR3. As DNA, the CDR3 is TGCGCCAGCAGCCTGGGTGGGGCGGGGAAGACTGAAGCTTTCTTT. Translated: CASSLGGAGKTEAFF.

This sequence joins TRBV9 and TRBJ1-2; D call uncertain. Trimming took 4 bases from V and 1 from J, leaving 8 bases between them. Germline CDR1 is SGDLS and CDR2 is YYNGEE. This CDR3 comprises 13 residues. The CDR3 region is CASSFSRNYGYTF. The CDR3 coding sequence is TGTGCCAGCAGCTTCAGTCGTAACTATGGCTACACCTTC.

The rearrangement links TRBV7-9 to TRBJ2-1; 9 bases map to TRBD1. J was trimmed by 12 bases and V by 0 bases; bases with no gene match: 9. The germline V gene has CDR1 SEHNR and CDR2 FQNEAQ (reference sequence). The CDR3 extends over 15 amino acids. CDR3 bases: TGTGCCAGCAGCTTAGCGCAGGGACAGGGTATAGGGCAGTTCTTC. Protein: CASSLAQGQGIGQFF.

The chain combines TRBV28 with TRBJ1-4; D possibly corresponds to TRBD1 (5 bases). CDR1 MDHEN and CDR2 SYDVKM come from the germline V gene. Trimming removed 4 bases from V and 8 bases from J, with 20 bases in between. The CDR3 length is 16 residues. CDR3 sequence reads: CASSSLPRDDEEKLFF. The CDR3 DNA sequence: TGTGCCAGCAGTTCCCTCCCCCGGGACGATGAGGAAAAACTGTTTTTT.

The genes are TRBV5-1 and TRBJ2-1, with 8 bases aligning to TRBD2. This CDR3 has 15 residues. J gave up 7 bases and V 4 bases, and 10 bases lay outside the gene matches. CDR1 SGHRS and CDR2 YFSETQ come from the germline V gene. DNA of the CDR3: TGCGCCAGCAGCCCTGGCGGGGGGACGAGGAATGAGCAGTTCTTC. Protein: CASSPGGGTRNEQFF. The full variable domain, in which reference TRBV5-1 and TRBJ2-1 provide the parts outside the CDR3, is KAGVTQTPRYLIKTRGQQVTLSCSPISGHRSVSWYQQTPGQGLQFLFEYFSETQRNKGNFPGRFSGRQFSNSRSEMNVSTLELGDSALYLCASSPGGGTRNEQFFGPGTRLTVL.

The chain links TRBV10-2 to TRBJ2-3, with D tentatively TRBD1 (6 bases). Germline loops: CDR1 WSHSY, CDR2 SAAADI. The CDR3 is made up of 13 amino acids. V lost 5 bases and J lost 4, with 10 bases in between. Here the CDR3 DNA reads TGCGCCAGCAGTAGGGACACAGCAGATACGCAGTATTTT. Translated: CASSRDTADTQYF.